The 27 T cell receptor beta chains listed next were all sequenced from one sample in a study of cytomegalovirus exposure and HLA in healthy donors. This PCR relied on a set of 60 Vbeta primers and 13 Jbeta primers. Profiling relied on immunoSEQ multiplex PCR, and the TCRdb table lists in-frame clones only, not all of them. The sample carries 97,000 or so clones, around 68% recorded once. The sample consisted of PBMCs. These TCRs come from a man aged 50 to 60 in good health and CMV-seronegative.

J is TRBJ2-7 and V is TRBV4-2; TRBD1 matches at 9 bases. V lost 5 bases, J lost 4 bases, and 9 bases stayed unmatched. CDR3 length: 15 residues. Germline CDR1 LGHNA, CDR2 YNFKEQ. The CDR3 reads CASSKTGGNFYEQYF. CDR3 sequence (DNA): TGTGCCAGCAGCAAAACAGGGGGCAATTTTTACGAGCAGTACTTC.

The table lists this clone with a count of one. V is TRBV7-2 and J is TRBJ1-1; D gene ambiguous. In germline, CDR1 is SGHTA, CDR2 FQGNSA. This CDR3 has 13 amino acids. The V and J ends lost 1 base and 1 base respectively, with 4 bases between them. The DNA of the CDR3 is TGTGCCAGCAGCTTAGGACAGAACACTGAAGCTTTCTTT. Protein: CASSLGQNTEAFF.

This clone was observed a few times. The rearrangement uses TRBV6-6 and TRBJ1-6; 8 bases match TRBD1. Looked up from germline, CDR1 is MNHNY and CDR2 is SVGAGI (reference sequence). With V trimmed by 0 bases and J by 18 bases, 10 bases remained unmatched. The CDR3 totals 14 residues. CDR3 sequence (DNA): TGTGCCAGCAGTTACTCCGCAGGGGGCGAAGGCACCCACTTT. This sequence encodes CASSYSAGGEGTHF.

The V call is TRBV20-1, the J call TRBJ2-7; D call uncertain. The CDR3 runs 11 residues. The V and J ends lost 5 bases and 2 bases respectively, with 7 bases between them. Per the germline V gene, CDR1 is DFQATT and CDR2 is SNEGSKA (reference sequence). CDR3 residues: CSAPRTYEQYF. The CDR3 nucleotides read TGCAGTGCTCCGAGGACCTACGAGCAGTACTTC.

The CDR3 bases are TGTGCCAGCAGTCCGGGACAGGGGAACACCGGGGAGCTGTTTTTT. Its protein product is CASSPGQGNTGELFF. The gene calls are TRBV2 and TRBJ2-2; TRBD1 aligns across 9 bases. Germline CDR1 and CDR2: SNHLY and FYNNEI. The CDR3 sequence is 15 residues long. After removal of 5 bases from V and 1 base from J, the junction contained 2 bases not matched to a gene.

With respect to this clone: Relative to the germline gene, one junction end is altered; a read error may explain this. The chain recombines TRBV2 with TRBJ2-1; TRBD2 might be the D (6 bases). This CDR3 is built from 14 residues. Germline V gene sequence: CDR1 SNHLY, CDR2 FYNNEI. The CDR3 here is CASKGWDSNNEQFF. The DNA of the CDR3 is TGTGCCAGCAAAGGTTGGGACTCCAACAATGAGCAGTTCTTC.

About this clone: This CDR3 is missing its conserved last phenylalanine or tryptophan, likely due to a read error. J is TRBJ2-7 and V is TRBV7-6; 8 bases align to TRBD2. The CDR3 is 16 amino acids. Per germline, CDR1 SGHVS and CDR2 FNYEAQ. The V gene end was trimmed by 1 base and the J gene end by 3 bases; junction bases not matched to a gene: 8. The CDR3 loop is CASSLGQMGTSYEQYL. The DNA for the CDR3 is TGTGCCAGCAGCTTAGGTCAGATGGGGACTAGCTACGAGCAGTACCTC.

The genes are TRBV5-4 and TRBJ1-4; D perhaps matches TRBD1 (5 bases). CDR3 length: 13 residues. CDR1 is SGHNT, CDR2 YYREEE, per germline (reference sequence). Trimming took off 4 bases at V and 7 bases at J, with 11 bases between the two ends. In DNA form, the CDR3 reads TGTGCCAGCAGCGTGACAGCAGCTGAAAAACTGTTTTTT. The encoded protein is CASSVTAAEKLFF.

This clone was recorded only once. The rearrangement links TRBV4-1 to TRBJ2-7; TRBD2 agrees at 8 bases. The CDR3 spans 15 residues. Germline assignment: CDR1 MGHRA and CDR2 YSYEKL. The trim removed 2 bases at V and 6 bases at J, leaving 9 bases unmatched. For the CDR3, the DNA is TGCGCCAGCAGCCAATCCGATCGGGGGGGCAGCGAGCAGTACTTC. It is translated as CASSQSDRGGSEQYF.

About this clone: The identical CDR3 is also encoded by other nucleotide sequences in the sample. The rearrangement joins TRBV6-5 to TRBJ2-5; 8 positions agree with TRBD1. Trimming cost V 1 base and J 6 bases; bases outside gene matches: 10. Per the germline V gene, CDR1 is MNHEY and CDR2 is SVGAGI. This CDR3 contains 16 residues. CDR3 region: CASSYLAGGAGKTQYF. CDR3 bases: TGTGCCAGCAGTTACTTGGCAGGGGGCGCTGGAAAGACCCAGTACTTC.

J is TRBJ2-5 and V is TRBV2; 9 bases align to TRBD2. The J segment lost 5 bases and the V segment lost 3 bases, leaving 4 bases of the junction unmatched. The CDR3 is made up of 14 amino acids. In germline, CDR1 is SNHLY, CDR2 FYNNEI. CDR3 bases: TGTGCCAGCAGTGAGGCGGGGGGGCGGGAGACCCAGTACTTC. This translates into CASSEAGGRETQYF.

This chain connects TRBV30 to TRBJ2-7, with D maybe TRBD1 (6 bases). CDR1 is GTSNPN and CDR2 is SVGIG in the germline V gene (reference sequence). This CDR3 spans 15 amino acids. Trimming took 5 bases from V and 0 from J, leaving 17 bases between them. The CDR3 is CAWDRQDSSSYEQYF. The CDR3 nucleotides read TGTGCCTGGGACAGACAGGACAGTAGCTCCTACGAGCAGTACTTC.

This clone showed up just a few times. The V gene is TRBV5-6, the J gene TRBJ2-1; the match to TRBD2 covers 11 bases. The CDR3 has 15 amino acids. Germline-derived CDR1 and CDR2 are SGHDT and YYEEEE. The ends lost 4 bases at V and 8 bases at J; junction bases unmatched: 8. The CDR3 is CASSPQLAGVHEQFF. The CDR3 DNA reads TGTGCCAGCAGCCCTCAACTAGCGGGAGTTCATGAGCAGTTCTTC.

This sequence joins TRBV28 and TRBJ1-1; TRBD1 might be the D (6 bases). This CDR3 has 15 amino acids. Trimming pared 6 bases from V and 4 bases from J, leaving 18 bases between. Germline-derived CDR1 and CDR2 are MDHEN and SYDVKM. DNA of the CDR3: TGTGCCAGCAGATCTAAAAACAGGGTAGGCACTGAAGCTTTCTTT. It translates to CASRSKNRVGTEAFF. Looking up the rest from reference TRBV28 and TRBJ1-1 gives the full variable domain: DVKVTQSSRYLVKRTGEKVFLECVQDMDHENMFWYRQDPGLGLRLIYFSYDVKMKEKGDIPEGYSVSREKKERFSLILESASTNQTSMYLCASRSKNRVGTEAFFGQGTRLTVV.

This clone was counted a few times. The genes are TRBV11-3 and TRBJ2-7; no clear D gene. The CDR3 loop spans 13 amino acids. The germline V and J ends were trimmed by 0 bases and 3 bases, with 6 bases remaining between them. Germline V gene sequence: CDR1 SGHNT, CDR2 YENEEA. The CDR3 nucleotides are TGTGCCAGCAGCTTAGAGGGCATCTACGAGCAGTACTTC. Its translation: CASSLEGIYEQYF.

The J gene is TRBJ2-7, the V gene TRBV29-1; 12 bases line up with TRBD2. Trimming at V came to 4 bases and at J to 6 bases, leaving 4 bases not matched to a gene. The CDR3 has 13 residues. Germline V gene lookup returns CDR1 SQVTM and CDR2 ANQGSEA. The CDR3 region is CSVVRLAGAEQYF. The CDR3 DNA follows: TGCAGCGTTGTGAGACTAGCGGGGGCCGAGCAGTACTTC.

The chain is built from TRBV5-1 and TRBJ1-1; TRBD1 matches 8 bases. V lost 3 bases to trimming and J lost 0 bases; unmatched junction nucleotides: 1. The CDR3 runs to 14 residues. Germline V gives CDR1 SGHRS, CDR2 YFSETQ. CDR3 DNA: TGCGCCAGCAGCTCCAGGGGGCTGAACACTGAAGCTTTCTTT. Translating it yields CASSSRGLNTEAFF.

This clone showed up many times. This chain links TRBV6-5 with TRBJ2-5; 12 bases map to TRBD2. V lost 4 bases to trimming and J lost 4 bases; unmatched junction nucleotides: 7. The length of the CDR3 is 16 residues. Germline-derived CDR1 and CDR2 are MNHEY and SVGAGI. The CDR3 protein is CASSSLSSGGGETQYF. CDR3 nucleotides: TGTGCCAGCAGTTCCCTCTCTAGCGGGGGGGGAGAGACCCAGTACTTC.

The CDR3 is CASSDLRGVGNTIYF. CDR3 nucleotide sequence: TGTGCCAGCAGTGACCTCAGGGGGGTCGGAAACACCATATATTTT. The V and J genes are TRBV25-1 and TRBJ1-3, with 7 bases lining up with TRBD1. This CDR3 is built from 15 residues. J lost 4 bases, V lost 3 bases, and 6 bases had no gene match. Germline V lookup: CDR1 MGHDK, CDR2 SYGVNS.

With regard to this clone: At one of its ends the junction is not consistent with the germline gene, which may arise from a read error. The chain links TRBV6-5 to TRBJ2-7, with TRBD2 matching 9 bases. Looked up from germline, CDR1 is MNHEY and CDR2 is SVGAGI. The length of the CDR3 is 15 residues. This CDR3 is CAGSYGLALSYEQYF. The CDR3 nucleotides read TGTGCCGGCAGTTACGGACTAGCGCTCTCCTACGAGCAGTACTTC.

V gene TRBV29-1 combines with J gene TRBJ2-2; 7 nucleotides line up with TRBD1. The CDR3 length is 15 residues. From germline, CDR1 is SQVTM and CDR2 ANQGSEA. CDR3 in amino acids: CGAISGTANTGELFF. CDR3 bases: TGCGGCGCTATTTCCGGGACAGCGAACACCGGGGAGCTGTTTTTT.

This chain joins TRBV29-1 and TRBJ1-1; 9 nucleotides match TRBD1. With V trimmed by 6 bases and J by 6 bases, 11 bases remained unmatched. In germline, CDR1 is SQVTM, CDR2 ANQGSEA. CDR3 length equals 14 residues. The CDR3 region has the DNA TGCAGCGTAGACACCGGGACAGGGTCGGCTGAAGCTTTCTTT. Translation: CSVDTGTGSAEAFF.

As regards this clone: A junction boundary mismatches the germline segment, possibly from a read error. Other nucleotide sequences from this sample produce the same CDR3. The V gene is TRBV9, the J gene TRBJ1-1, with D unclear. This CDR3 has 12 residues. Germline CDR1 reads SGDLS; CDR2 reads YYNGEE. The DNA for the CDR3 is TGTGCCAGCAGCCCCGGGTTTTCTGAAGCTTTTTTT. Its protein product is CASSPGFSEAFF. The entire variable domain, with the rest obtained from reference TRBV9 and TRBJ1-1, is as follows: DSGVTQTPKHLITATGQRVTLRCSPRSGDLSVYWYQQSLDQGLQFLIQYYNGEERAKGNILERFSAQQFPDLHSELNLSSLELGDSALYFCASSPGFSEAFFGQGTRLTVV.

The rearrangement uses TRBV27 and TRBJ2-6, with TRBD2 identical over 9 bases. CDR3 length equals 18 residues. The V and J ends lost 8 bases and 1 base, in that order; junction bases with no gene match: 12. Per the germline V gene, CDR1 is MNHEY and CDR2 is SMNVEV (reference sequence). CDR3 sequence (DNA): TGTGCCAGCGAAGGAAGGCTAGCGGGACCTTCTGGGGCCAACGTCCTGACTTTC. Translated: CASEGRLAGPSGANVLTF.

The chain is built from TRBV6-1 and TRBJ2-3; TRBD2 agrees at 9 bases. The CDR3 consists of 14 residues. CDR1 MNHNS and CDR2 SASEGT come from the germline V gene. V shed 11 bases, J shed 2 bases, and the junction held 8 bases outside the gene matches. The DNA of the CDR3 is TGTGCCTCTGGCGGGGGGGCCGACACAGATACGCAGTATTTT. Translating it yields CASGGGADTDTQYF.

This chain uses TRBV15 with TRBJ1-5; D uncertain. CDR3 length equals 14 residues. The germline gives CDR1 LNHNV, CDR2 YYDKDF (reference sequence). V was pared by 0 bases and J by 5 bases, with 8 bases between. CDR3 sequence reads: CATSRDNGHQPQHF. Here the CDR3 DNA reads TGTGCCACCAGCAGAGATAATGGCCATCAGCCCCAGCATTTT.

This clone turned up a few times. CDR3 protein: CASGQAGTGLNTEAFF. Here the CDR3 DNA reads TGTGCTAGCGGACAAGCCGGGACAGGCTTGAACACTGAAGCTTTCTTT. The V and J genes are TRBV7-7 and TRBJ1-1; 8 nucleotides agree with TRBD1. This CDR3 contains 16 residues. Germline V gene data show CDR1 as SSHAT and CDR2 as FNYEAQ (reference sequence).